The 2 T cell receptor beta chains below all came from one sample that was sequenced in a study of T cells in Graves' hyperthyroidism and ophthalmopathy. RNA transcripts were the template for amplifying TCR beta CDR3 regions. The study used the HTBI primer set for a first-round RT-PCR of the TCR CDR3. TCRdb independently ran MiXCR on the multiplex PCR reads; one entry per CDR3 protein. The sample carries hundreds of thousands of distinct CDR3 sequences, about 14% recorded once. The source material was blood. The receptors were sampled from a woman under 30 with Graves' hyperthyroidism.

This chain joins TRBV7-3 and TRBJ1-4; weak D call: TRBD1 (5 bases). V lost 4 bases, J lost 0 bases, and 21 bases lay in between. The CDR3 sequence is 19 residues long. Per the germline V gene, CDR1 is SGHTA and CDR2 is FQGTGA. DNA for the CDR3: TGTGCCAGCAGCTACCCGGGACGGCAAATGGGGCCAACTAATGAAAAACTGTTTTTT. It is translated as CASSYPGRQMGPTNEKLFF.

The chain joins TRBV2 to TRBJ1-1; no clear D. CDR3 length equals 14 residues. Germline CDR1 reads SNHLY; CDR2 reads FYNNEI. Trimming shortened V by 7 bases and J by 1 base, and 13 bases separated the two germline ends. The CDR3 bases are TGTGCCAGCAAGCCGAATGACGGGAACACTGAAGCTTTCTTT. Protein sequence: CASKPNDGNTEAFF.